This is a list of T cell receptor beta chains from one sample in a study of cytomegalovirus exposure and HLA in healthy donors. Sequencing was performed with immunoSEQ multiplex PCR; in TCRdb, only in-frame clones are kept and a portion is missing. The sample carries 170,000 or so clones, around 80% recorded once. What was sequenced was PBMCs. The receptors stem from a woman aged 50 to 60 in good health and CMV-seropositive. Both conserved end residues are part of each CDR3. The D gene is left open where the match is weak. Some rows mark clone size as missing; the rest say once, few, many or name a class of expanded clone.

J gene | D gene | V gene | clone size | CDR3 DNA | CDR3 protein
TRBJ1-1 | NA | TRBV27 | NA | TGTGCCAGCAGTTTACTGGGGGCAGGGGAAGCTTTCTTT | CASSLLGAGEAFF
TRBJ1-2 | TRBD1 | TRBV5-6 | NA | TGTGCCAGCAGCAAAACAGGGGCCTATGGCTACACCTTC | CASSKTGAYGYTF
TRBJ2-7 | TRBD2 | TRBV27 | NA | TGTGCCAGCAGTTTGACTAGCGGGGTCCCCTACGAGCAGTACTTC | CASSLTSGVPYEQYF
TRBJ2-2 | TRBD1 | TRBV5-4 | NA | TGTGCCAGCAGCCCCGGCCTGGGGACAGGCGCGAACACCGGGGAGCTGTTTTTT | CASSPGLGTGANTGELFF
TRBJ2-3 | TRBD2 | TRBV6-6 | NA | TGTGCCAGCTCTAAAGGGAGGGAAGTTGCAGATACGCAGTATTTT | CASSKGREVADTQYF
TRBJ1-3 | TRBD1 | TRBV19 | NA | TGTGCCAGTACCTGGGACAGTGAGCTGAACACCATATATTTT | CASTWDSELNTIYF
TRBJ1-2 | TRBD1 | TRBV7-8 | NA | TGTGCCAGCAGCTTAGGGATGGACAGGGCCATCGGTGGCTACACCTTC | CASSLGMDRAIGGYTF
TRBJ2-1 | NA | TRBV19 | NA | TGTGCCAGTAGTAGATCAAGGCCCGGGAATGAGCAGTTCTTC | CASSRSRPGNEQFF
TRBJ2-7 | TRBD1 | TRBV6-1 | NA | TGTGCCAGCAGTGTACAGGGGGCTTCCTACGAGCAGTACTTC | CASSVQGASYEQYF
TRBJ1-3 | NA | TRBV6-1 | NA | TGTGCCAGTACCAGCGGAGGAGGCACCATATATTTT | CASTSGGGTIYF
TRBJ2-5 | TRBD2 | TRBV28 | NA | TGTGCCAGCAGTCCCAGCGGGGGGGGGTCTGGGGCCCAGTACTTC | CASSPSGGGSGAQYF
TRBJ1-2 | NA | TRBV27 | once | TGTGCCAGCAGTCCCCTTCGAGGGAATGGCTACACCTTC | CASSPLRGNGYTF
TRBJ2-3 | NA | TRBV9 | NA | TGTGCCAGCAGGGCTAGTGGGGATACGCAGTATTTT | CASRASGDTQYF
TRBJ1-2 | NA | TRBV19 | few | TGTGCCAGTAGTATTCAGAACTATGGCTACACCTTC | CASSIQNYGYTF
TRBJ2-7 | TRBD2 | TRBV7-7 | NA | TGTGCTAGCAGCTTGGGGACTAGCGGGAGGTACGAGCAGTACTTC | CASSLGTSGRYEQYF
TRBJ2-2 | TRBD2 | TRBV4-1 | NA | TGCGCCAGCAGCCAACCGGGACTAGCGGGAATTATCGGGGAGCTGTTTTTT | CASSQPGLAGIIGELFF
TRBJ2-5 | NA | TRBV11-3 | NA | TGTGCCAGCAGCTTAGCCAGTGATGAGACCCAGTACTTC | CASSLASDETQYF
TRBJ2-3 | TRBD2 | TRBV27 | NA | TGTGCCAGCAGTTGGGGGGGTTCGGGATCGCAGTATTTT | CASSWGGSGSQYF
TRBJ1-5 | TRBD1 | TRBV10-2 | few | TGCGCCAGCAGAGGGGACAGGGGGAATCAGCCCCAGCATTTT | CASRGDRGNQPQHF
TRBJ1-3 | TRBD1 | TRBV5-6 | once | TGTGCCAGCAGCGTGGCCGGGACAGGGGTAAACACCATATATTTT | CASSVAGTGVNTIYF
TRBJ1-1 | NA | TRBV4-3 | NA | TGCGCCAGCAGCCAAGCTCCGGGGGGCGGGAACACTGAAGCTTTCTTT | CASSQAPGGGNTEAFF
TRBJ2-1 | TRBD2 | TRBV6-5 | once | TGTGCCAGCAGACGCGGGGGGGCGGGAGACAATGAGCAGTTCTTC | CASRRGGAGDNEQFF
TRBJ2-7 | TRBD1 | TRBV27 | NA | TGTGCCAGCGCAAGGGGGCCGGGCAGCCCCTACGAGCAGTACTTC | CASARGPGSPYEQYF
TRBJ2-6 | NA | TRBV5-4 | NA | TGTGCCAGCAGCTTGGTTCAATCGTCTGGGGCCAACGGCCTGACTTTC | CASSLVQSSGANGLTF
TRBJ2-5 | TRBD1 | TRBV19 | NA | TGTGCCAGTAGTGCACGACAGGGGCCCACGGAGACCCAGTACTTC | CASSARQGPTETQYF
TRBJ1-5 | TRBD1 | TRBV19 | NA | TGTGCCAGTAGTATAAGCCCCCGACAGGGTTTTCAGCCCCAGCATTTT | CASSISPRQGFQPQHF
TRBJ2-7 | NA | TRBV6-5 | NA | TGTGCCACGGGCAGGGAGGCCGAGCAGTACTTC | CATGREAEQYF
TRBJ1-5 | TRBD1 | TRBV27 | NA | TGTGCCAGCAGTCCGGGACAGCTACATCAGCCCCAGCATTTT | CASSPGQLHQPQHF
TRBJ1-5 | NA | TRBV12-5 | NA | TGTGCTAGTGGTCTCCTTAATCAGCCCCAGCATTTT | CASGLLNQPQHF
TRBJ2-7 | TRBD2 | TRBV7-2 | NA | TGTGCCAGCAGCTTACAAGTTAGCGGGGGGGCCTGTGAGTACTTC | CASSLQVSGGACEYF
TRBJ2-1 | TRBD2 | TRBV2 | few | TGTGCCAGCAGTGTGCCCCGTTGGGGACTAGCGGGAGTTTACAGCTCCTACAATAAGCAGTTCTTC | CASSVPRWGLAGVYSSYNKQFF